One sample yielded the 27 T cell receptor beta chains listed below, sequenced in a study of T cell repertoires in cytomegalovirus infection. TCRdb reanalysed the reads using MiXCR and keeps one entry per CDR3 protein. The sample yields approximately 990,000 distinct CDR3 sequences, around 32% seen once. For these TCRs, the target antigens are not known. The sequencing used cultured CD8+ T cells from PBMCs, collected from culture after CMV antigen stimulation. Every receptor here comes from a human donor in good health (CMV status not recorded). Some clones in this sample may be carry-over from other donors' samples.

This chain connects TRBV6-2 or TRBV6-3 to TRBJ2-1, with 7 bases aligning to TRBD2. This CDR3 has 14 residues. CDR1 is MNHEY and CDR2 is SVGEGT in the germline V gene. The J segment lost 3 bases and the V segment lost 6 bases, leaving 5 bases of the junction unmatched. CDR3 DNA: TGTGCCAGCAGCCTGACTAGCATCTACAATGAGCAGTTCTTC. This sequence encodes CASSLTSIYNEQFF.

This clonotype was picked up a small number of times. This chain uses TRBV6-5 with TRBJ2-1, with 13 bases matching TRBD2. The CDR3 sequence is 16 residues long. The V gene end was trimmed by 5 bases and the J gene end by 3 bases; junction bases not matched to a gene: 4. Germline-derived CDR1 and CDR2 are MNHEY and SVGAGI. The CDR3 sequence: CASSMGLAGYYNEQFF. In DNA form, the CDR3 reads TGTGCCAGCAGTATGGGACTAGCGGGGTACTACAATGAGCAGTTCTTC.

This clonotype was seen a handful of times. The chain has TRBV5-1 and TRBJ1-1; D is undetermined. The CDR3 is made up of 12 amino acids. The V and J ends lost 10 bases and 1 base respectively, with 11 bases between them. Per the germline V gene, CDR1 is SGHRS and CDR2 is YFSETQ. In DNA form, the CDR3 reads TGCGCCTGCTCCGGCACGAACACTGAAGCTTTCTTT. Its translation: CACSGTNTEAFF.

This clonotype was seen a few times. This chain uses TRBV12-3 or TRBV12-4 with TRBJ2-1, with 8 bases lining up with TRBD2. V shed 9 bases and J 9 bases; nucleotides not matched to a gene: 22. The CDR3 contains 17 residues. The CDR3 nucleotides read TGTGCCAGTGGGGACTTCGGGCGGGGGGTACCTTGGTCTGAGCAGTTCTTC. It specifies CASGDFGRGVPWSEQFF.

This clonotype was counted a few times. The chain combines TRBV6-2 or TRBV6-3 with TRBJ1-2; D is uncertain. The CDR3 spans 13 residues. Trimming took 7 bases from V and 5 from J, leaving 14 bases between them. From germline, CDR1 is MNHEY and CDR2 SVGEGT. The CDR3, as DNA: TGTGCCAGCAACTACCAGGCAGCTTATGGCTACACCTTC. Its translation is CASNYQAAYGYTF.

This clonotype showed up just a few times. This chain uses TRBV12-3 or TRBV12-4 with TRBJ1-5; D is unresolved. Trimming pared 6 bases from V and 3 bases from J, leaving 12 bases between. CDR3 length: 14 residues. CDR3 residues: CASSQEEYNQPQHF. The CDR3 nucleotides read TGTGCCAGCAGCCAGGAGGAATACAATCAGCCCCAGCATTTT.

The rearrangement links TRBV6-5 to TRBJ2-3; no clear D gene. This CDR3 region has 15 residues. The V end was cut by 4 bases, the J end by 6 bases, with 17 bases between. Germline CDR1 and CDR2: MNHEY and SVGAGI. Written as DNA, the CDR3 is TGTGCCAGCAGTTTTGTATCAGCAATTTTTGATACGCAGTATTTT. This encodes CASSFVSAIFDTQYF.

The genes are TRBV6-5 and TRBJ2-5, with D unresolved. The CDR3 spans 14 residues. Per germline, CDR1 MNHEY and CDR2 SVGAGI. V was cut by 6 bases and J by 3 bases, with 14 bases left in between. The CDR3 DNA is TGTGCCAGCAGCCACCCGAGCTGGGAAGAGACCCAGTACTTC. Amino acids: CASSHPSWEETQYF.

The CDR3 sequence is CASSLLGSSGDTQYF. CDR3 coding DNA: TGTGCCAGCAGTTTATTAGGGTCAAGCGGAGATACGCAGTATTTT. The rearrangement links TRBV27 to TRBJ2-3, with D possibly being TRBD2 (5 bases). Germline V gives CDR1 MNHEY, CDR2 SMNVEV (reference sequence). CDR3 length equals 15 residues. With 1 base removed from V and 5 bases from J, the gap between germline ends came to 13 bases.

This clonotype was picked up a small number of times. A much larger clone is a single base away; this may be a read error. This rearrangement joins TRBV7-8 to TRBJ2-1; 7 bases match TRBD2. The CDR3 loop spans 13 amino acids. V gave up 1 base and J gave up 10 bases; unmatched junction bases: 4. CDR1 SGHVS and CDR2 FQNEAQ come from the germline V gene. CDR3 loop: CASSLVAGEEQFF. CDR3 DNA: TGTGCCAGCAGCTTAGTCGCGGGAGAAGAGCAGTTCTTC.

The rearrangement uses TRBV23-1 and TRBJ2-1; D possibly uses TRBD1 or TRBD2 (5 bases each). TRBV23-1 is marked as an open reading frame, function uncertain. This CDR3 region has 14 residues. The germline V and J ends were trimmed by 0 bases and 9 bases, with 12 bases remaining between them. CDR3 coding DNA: TGCGCCAGCAGTCAATCGGTGGTGAGGGGTGAGCAGTTCTTC. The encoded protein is CASSQSVVRGEQFF.

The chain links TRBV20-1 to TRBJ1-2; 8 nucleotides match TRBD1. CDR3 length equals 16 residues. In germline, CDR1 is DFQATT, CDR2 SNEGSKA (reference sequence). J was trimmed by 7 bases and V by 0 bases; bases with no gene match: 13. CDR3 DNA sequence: TGCAGTGCTAGAGATTCCAGGACAGGGAGTACAGGTGGCTACACCTTC. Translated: CSARDSRTGSTGGYTF.

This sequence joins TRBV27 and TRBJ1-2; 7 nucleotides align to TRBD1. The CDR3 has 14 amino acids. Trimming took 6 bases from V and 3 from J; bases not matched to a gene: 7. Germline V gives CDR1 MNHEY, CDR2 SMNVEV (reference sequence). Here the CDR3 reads CASRLGGFHYGYTF. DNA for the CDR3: TGTGCCAGCAGATTAGGGGGCTTTCACTATGGCTACACCTTC.

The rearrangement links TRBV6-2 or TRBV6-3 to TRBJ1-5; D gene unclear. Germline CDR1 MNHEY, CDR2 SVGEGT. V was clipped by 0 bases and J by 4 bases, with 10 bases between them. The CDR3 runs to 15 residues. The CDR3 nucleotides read TGTGCCAGCAGTTACTCGAAGGTCATAAATCAGCCCCAGCATTTT. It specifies CASSYSKVINQPQHF.

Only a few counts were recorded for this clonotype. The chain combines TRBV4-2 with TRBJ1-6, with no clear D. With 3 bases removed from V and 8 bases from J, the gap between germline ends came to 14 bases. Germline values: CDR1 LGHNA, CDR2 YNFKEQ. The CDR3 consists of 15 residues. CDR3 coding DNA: TGTGCCAGCAGCCACGGGTTACTCTCTGATTCACCCCTCCACTTT. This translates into CASSHGLLSDSPLHF.

For the CDR3, the DNA is TGTGCCAGCAACGGTGCTCTCCTGGACGAGCAGTACGTC. Residues: CASNGALLDEQYV. The chain combines TRBV28 with TRBJ2-7; D is unresolved. Per germline, CDR1 MDHEN and CDR2 SYDVKM. Between the trimmed V and J ends, which lost 7 bases and 5 bases, there was a span of 15 bases. The CDR3 has 13 amino acids.

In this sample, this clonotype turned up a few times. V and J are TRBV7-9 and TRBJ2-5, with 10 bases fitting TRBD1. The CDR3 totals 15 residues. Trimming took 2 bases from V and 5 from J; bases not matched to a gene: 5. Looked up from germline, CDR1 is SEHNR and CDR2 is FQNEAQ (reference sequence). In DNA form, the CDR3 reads TGTGCCAGCAGCTTATGGGACAGGGGTGGGGAGACCCAGTACTTC. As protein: CASSLWDRGGETQYF.

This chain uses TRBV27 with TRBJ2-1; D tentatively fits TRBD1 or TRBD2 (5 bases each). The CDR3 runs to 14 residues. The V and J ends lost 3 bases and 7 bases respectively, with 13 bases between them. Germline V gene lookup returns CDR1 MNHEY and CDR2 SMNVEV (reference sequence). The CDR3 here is CASSFGAPGNEQFF. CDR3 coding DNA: TGTGCCAGCAGTTTCGGGGCTCCAGGAAATGAGCAGTTCTTC.

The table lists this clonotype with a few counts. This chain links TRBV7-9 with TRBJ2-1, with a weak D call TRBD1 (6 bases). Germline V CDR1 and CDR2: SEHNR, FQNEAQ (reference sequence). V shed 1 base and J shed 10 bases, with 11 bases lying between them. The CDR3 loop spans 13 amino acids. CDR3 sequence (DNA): TGTGCCAGCAGCTTAGAATCAGGGGCCGAGCAGTTCTTC. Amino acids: CASSLESGAEQFF. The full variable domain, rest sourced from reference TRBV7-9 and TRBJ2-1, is DTGVSQNPRHKITKRGQNVTFRCDPISEHNRLYWYRQTLGQGPEFLTYFQNEAQLEKSRLLSDRFSAERPKGSFSTLEIQRTEQGDSAMYLCASSLESGAEQFFGPGTRLTVL.

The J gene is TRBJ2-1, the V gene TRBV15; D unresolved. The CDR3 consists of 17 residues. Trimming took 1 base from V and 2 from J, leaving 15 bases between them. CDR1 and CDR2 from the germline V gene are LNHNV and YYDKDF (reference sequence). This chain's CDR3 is CATSRGGREDTYNEQFF. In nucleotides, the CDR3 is TGTGCCACCAGCAGAGGGGGTAGGGAAGACACCTACAATGAGCAGTTCTTC.

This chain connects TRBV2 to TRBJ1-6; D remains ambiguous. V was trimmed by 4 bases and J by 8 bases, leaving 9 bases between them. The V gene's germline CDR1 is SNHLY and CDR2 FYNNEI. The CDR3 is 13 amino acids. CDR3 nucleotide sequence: TGTGCCAGCAGTGTGGGCGGCTATTCACCCCTCCACTTT. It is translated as CASSVGGYSPLHF.

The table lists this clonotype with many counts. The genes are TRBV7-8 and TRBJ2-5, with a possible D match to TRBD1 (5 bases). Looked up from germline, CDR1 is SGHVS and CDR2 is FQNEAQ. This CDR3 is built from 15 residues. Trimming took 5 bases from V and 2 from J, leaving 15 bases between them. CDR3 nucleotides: TGTGCCAGCAGCATTAATTACAGGTCACAAGAGACCCAGTACTTC. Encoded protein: CASSINYRSQETQYF.

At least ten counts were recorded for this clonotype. The CDR3 region is CASSSQGGRWNTEAFF. The CDR3 region has the DNA TGTGCCAGCAGCTCACAGGGGGGCCGCTGGAACACTGAAGCTTTCTTT. V and J are TRBV5-6 and TRBJ1-1; TRBD1 matches at 8 bases. The germline gives CDR1 SGHDT, CDR2 YYEEEE. V gave up 3 bases and J gave up 1 base; unmatched junction bases: 8. This CDR3 contains 16 residues.

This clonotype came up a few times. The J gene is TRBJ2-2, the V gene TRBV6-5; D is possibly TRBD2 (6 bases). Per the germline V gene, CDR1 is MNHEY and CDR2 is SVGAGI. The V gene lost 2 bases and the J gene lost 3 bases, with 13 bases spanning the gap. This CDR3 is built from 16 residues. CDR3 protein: CASSYESGRYTGELFF. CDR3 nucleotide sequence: TGTGCCAGCAGTTACGAGTCAGGGAGGTACACCGGGGAGCTGTTTTTT.

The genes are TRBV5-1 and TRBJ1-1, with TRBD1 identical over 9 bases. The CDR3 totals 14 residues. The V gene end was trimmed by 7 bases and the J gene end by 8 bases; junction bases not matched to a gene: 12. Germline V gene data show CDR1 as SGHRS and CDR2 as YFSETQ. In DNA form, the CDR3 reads TGCGCCAGCCAATCCGGGACAGGGTATGAAGAAGCTTTCTTT. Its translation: CASQSGTGYEEAFF.

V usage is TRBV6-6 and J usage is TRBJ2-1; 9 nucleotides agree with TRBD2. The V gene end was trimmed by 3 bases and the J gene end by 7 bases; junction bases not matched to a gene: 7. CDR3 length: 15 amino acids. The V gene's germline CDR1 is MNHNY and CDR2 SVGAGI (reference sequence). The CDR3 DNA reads TGTGCCAGCAGTTATTTGCGGGGGGGGTTGAATGAGCAGTTCTTC. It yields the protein CASSYLRGGLNEQFF.

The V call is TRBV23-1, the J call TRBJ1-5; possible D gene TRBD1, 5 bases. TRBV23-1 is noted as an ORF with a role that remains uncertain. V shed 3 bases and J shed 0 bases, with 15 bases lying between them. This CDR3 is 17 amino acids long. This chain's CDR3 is CASSHPEQAVSNQPQHF. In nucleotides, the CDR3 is TGCGCCAGCAGTCACCCTGAACAGGCCGTTAGCAATCAGCCCCAGCATTTT.